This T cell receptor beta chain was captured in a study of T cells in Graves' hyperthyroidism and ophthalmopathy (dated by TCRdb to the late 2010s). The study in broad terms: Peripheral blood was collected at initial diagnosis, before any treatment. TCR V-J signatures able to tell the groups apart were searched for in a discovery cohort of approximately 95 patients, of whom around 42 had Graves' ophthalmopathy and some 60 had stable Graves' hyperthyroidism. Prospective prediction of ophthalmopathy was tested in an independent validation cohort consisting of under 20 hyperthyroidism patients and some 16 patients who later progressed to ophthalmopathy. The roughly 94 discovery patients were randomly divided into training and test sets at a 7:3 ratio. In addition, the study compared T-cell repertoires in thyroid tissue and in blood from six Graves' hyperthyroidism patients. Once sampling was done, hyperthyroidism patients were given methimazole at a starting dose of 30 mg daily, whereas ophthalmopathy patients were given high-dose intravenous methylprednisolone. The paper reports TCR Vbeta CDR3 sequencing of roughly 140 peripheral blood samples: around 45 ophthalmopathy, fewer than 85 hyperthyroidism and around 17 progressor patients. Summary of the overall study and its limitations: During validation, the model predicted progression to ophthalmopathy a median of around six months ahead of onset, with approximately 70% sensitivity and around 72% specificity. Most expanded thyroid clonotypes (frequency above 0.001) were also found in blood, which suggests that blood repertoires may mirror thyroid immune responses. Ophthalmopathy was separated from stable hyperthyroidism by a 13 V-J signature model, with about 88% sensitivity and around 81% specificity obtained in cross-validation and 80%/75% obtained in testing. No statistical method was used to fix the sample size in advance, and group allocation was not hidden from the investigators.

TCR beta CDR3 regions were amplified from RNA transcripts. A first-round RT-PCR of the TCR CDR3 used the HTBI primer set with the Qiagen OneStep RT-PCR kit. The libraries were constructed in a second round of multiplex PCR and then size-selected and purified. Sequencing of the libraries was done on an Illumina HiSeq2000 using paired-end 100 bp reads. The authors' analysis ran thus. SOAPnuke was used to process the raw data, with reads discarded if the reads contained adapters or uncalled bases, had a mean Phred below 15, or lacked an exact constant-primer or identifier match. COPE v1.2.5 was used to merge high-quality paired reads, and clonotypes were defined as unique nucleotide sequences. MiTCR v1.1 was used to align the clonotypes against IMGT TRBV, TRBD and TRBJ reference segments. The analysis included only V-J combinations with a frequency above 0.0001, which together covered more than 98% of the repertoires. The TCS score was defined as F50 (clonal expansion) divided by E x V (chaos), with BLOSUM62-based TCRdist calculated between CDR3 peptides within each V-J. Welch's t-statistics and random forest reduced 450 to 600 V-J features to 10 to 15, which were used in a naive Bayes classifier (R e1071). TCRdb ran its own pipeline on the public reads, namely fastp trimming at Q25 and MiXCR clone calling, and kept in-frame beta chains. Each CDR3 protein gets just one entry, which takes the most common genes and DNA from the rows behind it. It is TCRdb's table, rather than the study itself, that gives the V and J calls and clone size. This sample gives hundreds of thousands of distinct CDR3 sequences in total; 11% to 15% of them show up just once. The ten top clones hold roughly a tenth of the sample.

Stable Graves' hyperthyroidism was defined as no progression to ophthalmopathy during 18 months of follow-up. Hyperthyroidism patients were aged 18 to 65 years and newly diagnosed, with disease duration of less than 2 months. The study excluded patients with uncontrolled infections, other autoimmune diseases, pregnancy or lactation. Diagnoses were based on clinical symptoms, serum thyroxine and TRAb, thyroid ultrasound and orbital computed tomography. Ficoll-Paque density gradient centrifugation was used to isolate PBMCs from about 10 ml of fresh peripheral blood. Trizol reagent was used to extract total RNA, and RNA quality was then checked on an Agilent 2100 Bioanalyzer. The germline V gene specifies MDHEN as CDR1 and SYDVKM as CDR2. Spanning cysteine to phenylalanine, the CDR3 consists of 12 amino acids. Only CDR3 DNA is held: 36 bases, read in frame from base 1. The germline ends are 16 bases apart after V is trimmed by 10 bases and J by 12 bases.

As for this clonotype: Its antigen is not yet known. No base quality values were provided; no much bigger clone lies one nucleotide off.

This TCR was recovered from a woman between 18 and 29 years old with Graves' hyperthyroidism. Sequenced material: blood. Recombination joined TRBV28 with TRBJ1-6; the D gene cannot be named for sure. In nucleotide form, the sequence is TGTGCCACGTCAGAGGCCCTAGGACCCCTCCACTTT. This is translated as CATSEALGPLHF.